Detailed here is one T cell receptor (beta chain). The source of the sample is a study of immune heterogeneity within non-small cell lung tumors. Bulk tumor genomic DNA was the template, and each sample received around 650 ng. Primary tumors were biopsied several times each, far apart, intraoperatively. The study enrolled patients with untreated, newly diagnosed non-small cell lung cancer who underwent curative surgery. The donors were patients with newly diagnosed non-small cell lung cancer undergoing curative-intent surgery. There are 14 residues in the CDR3. Trimming stripped 7 bases from V and 2 bases from J, with 12 bases between. Multiplex PCR relied on 32 V and 13 J primers to amplify TCR beta CDR3. TCRdb ran MiXCR on the multiplex PCR reads and lists one entry per CDR3 protein. The sample holds around 9,200 distinct CDR3 sequences, roughly 32% seen once.

The sequence was collected from a man aged 60 to 69 with non-small cell lung cancer. Sequenced sample: lung tumor tissue. This chain uses TRBV12-3 or TRBV12-4 with TRBJ2-1; D might be TRBD2 (6 bases). The DNA of the CDR3 is TGTGCCAGCACCCCCCGGGGGACCTACAATGAGCAGTTCTTC. Protein: CASTPRGTYNEQFF.